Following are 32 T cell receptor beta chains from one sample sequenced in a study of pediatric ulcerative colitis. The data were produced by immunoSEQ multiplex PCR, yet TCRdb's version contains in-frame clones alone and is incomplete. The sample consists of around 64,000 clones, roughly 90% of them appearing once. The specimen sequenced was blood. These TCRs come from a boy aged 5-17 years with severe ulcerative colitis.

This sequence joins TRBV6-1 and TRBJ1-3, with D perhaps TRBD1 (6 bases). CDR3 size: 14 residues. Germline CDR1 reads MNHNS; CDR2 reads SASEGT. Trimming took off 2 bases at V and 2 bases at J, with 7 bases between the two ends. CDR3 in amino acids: CASSESGAGNTIYF. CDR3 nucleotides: TGTGCCAGCAGTGAATCAGGGGCTGGAAACACCATATATTTT.

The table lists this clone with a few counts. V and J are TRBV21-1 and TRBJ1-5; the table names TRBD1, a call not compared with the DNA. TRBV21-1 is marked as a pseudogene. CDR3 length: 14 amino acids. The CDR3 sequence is CASSGPDSNQPQHF. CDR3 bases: TGTGCCAGCAGCGGGCCGGATAGCAATCAGCCCCAGCATTTT.

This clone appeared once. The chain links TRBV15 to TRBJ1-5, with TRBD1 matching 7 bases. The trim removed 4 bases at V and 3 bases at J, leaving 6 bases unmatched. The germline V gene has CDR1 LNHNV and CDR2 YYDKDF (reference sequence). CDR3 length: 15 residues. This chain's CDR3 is CATSNRQGINQPQHF. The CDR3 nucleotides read TGTGCCACCAGCAATCGACAGGGAATCAATCAGCCCCAGCATTTT.

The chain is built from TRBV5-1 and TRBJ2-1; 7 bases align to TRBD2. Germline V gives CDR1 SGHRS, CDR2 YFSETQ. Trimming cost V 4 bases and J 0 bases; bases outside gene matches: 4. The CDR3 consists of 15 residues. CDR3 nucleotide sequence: TGCGCCAGCAGCGCGAGCGGGAACTCCTACAATGAGCAGTTCTTC. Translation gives CASSASGNSYNEQFF.

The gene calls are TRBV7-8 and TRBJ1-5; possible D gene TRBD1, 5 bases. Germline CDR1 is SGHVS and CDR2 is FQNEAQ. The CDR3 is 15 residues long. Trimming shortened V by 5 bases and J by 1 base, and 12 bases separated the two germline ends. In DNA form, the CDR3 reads TGTGCCAGCAGCGGGGGGGTGGAAAGCAATCAGCCCCAGCATTTT. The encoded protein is CASSGGVESNQPQHF.

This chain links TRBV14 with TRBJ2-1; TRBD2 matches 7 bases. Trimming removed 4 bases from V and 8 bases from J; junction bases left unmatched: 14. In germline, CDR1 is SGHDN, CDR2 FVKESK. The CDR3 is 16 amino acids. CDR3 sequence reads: CASSPQRDLVVDEQFF. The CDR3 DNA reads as TGTGCCAGCAGCCCGCAGCGGGACTTGGTGGTGGATGAGCAGTTCTTC.

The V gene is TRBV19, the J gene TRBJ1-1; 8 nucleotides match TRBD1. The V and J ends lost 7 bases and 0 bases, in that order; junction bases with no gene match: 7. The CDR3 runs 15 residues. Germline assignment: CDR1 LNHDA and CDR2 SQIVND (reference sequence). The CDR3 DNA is TGTGCCAGTACCCTTGGACAGGGCTTGAACACTGAAGCTTTCTTT. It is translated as CASTLGQGLNTEAFF.

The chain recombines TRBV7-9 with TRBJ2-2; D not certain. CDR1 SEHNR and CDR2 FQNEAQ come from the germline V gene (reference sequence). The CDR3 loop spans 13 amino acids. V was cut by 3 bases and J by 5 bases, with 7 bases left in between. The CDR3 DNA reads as TGTGCCAGCAGCTTTGGCGATACCGGGGAGCTGTTTTTT. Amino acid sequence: CASSFGDTGELFF.

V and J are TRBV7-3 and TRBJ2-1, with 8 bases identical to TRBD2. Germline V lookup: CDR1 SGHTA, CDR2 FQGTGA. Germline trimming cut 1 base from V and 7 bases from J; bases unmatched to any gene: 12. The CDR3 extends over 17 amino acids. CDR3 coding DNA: TGTGCCAGCAGCTTAATCCCGTCCGGGAGGGCCTGGAATGAGCAGTTCTTC. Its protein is CASSLIPSGRAWNEQFF. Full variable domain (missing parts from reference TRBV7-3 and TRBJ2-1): GAGVSQTPSNKVTEKGKYVELRCDPISGHTALYWYRQSLGQGPEFLIYFQGTGAADDSGLPNDRFFAVRPEGSVSTLKIQRTERGDSAVYLCASSLIPSGRAWNEQFFGPGTRLTVL.

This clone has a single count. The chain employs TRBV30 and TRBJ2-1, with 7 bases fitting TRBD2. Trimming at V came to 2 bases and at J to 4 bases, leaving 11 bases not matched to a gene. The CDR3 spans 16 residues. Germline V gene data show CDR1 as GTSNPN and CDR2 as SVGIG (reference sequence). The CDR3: CAWSIASGGLYNEQFF. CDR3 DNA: TGTGCCTGGAGTATCGCTAGCGGAGGCCTGTACAATGAGCAGTTCTTC.

CDR3 sequence reads: CASRPPTDTQYF. The CDR3 nucleotides are TGTGCCAGCCGCCCACCCACAGATACGCAGTATTTT. The rearrangement uses TRBV28 and TRBJ2-3; D is unresolved. This CDR3 region has 12 residues. Per the germline V gene, CDR1 is MDHEN and CDR2 is SYDVKM. V shed 8 bases and J shed 2 bases, with 8 bases lying between them.

CDR3 protein: CASSLYRGSEAFF. DNA for the CDR3: TGTGCCAGCAGTTTGTACAGGGGGTCTGAAGCTTTCTTT. The chain is built from TRBV27 and TRBJ1-1, with 8 bases that match TRBD1. The germline V gene has CDR1 MNHEY and CDR2 SMNVEV (reference sequence). The CDR3 consists of 13 residues. V was pared by 3 bases and J by 6 bases, with 3 bases of the junction left unmatched.

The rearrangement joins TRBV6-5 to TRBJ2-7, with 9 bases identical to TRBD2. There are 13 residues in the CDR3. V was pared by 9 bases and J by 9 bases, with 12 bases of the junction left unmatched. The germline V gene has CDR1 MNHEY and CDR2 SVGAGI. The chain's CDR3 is CASLAGANGGQYF. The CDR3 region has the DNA TGTGCCAGTTTAGCGGGAGCCAACGGGGGGCAGTACTTC.

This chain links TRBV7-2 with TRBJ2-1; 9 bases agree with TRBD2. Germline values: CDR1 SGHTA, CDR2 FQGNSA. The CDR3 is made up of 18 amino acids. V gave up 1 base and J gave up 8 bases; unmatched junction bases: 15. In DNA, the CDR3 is TGTGCCAGCAGCTTAGTCTTTTTTGCGGGAGGGTTGTTCGATGAGCAGTTCTTC. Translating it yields CASSLVFFAGGLFDEQFF.

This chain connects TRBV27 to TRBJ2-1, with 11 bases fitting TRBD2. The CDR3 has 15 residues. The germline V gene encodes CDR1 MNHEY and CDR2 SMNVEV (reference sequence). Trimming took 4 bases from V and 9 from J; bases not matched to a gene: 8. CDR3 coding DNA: TGTGCCAGCAGTTCGGGACTAGCGGAGAGGGTTGAGCAGTTCTTC. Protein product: CASSSGLAERVEQFF.

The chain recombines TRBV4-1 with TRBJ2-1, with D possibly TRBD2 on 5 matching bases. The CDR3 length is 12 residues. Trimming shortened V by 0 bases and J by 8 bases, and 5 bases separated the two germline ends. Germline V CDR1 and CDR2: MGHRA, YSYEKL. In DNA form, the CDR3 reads TGCGCCAGCAGCCAAGACGGGGATGAGCAGTTCTTC. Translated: CASSQDGDEQFF.

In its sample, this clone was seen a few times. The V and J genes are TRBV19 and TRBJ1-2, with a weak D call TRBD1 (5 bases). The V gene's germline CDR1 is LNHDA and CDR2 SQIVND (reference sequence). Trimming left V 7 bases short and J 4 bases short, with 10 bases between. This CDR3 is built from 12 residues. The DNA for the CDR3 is TGTGCCAGTACCACAGGAAGCTATGGCTACACCTTC. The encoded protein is CASTTGSYGYTF.

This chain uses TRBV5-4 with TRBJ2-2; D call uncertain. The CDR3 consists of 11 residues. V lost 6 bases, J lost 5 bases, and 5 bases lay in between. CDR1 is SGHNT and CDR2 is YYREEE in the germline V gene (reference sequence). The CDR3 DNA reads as TGTGCCAGCACCGGAACCGGGGAGCTGTTTTTT. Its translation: CASTGTGELFF.

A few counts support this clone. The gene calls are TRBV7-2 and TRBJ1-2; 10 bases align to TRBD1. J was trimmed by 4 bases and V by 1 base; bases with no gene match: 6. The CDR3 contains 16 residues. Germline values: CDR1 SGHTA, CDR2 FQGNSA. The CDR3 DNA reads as TGTGCCAGCAGCTTAGGACCGGGACAGGGGACCTATGGCTACACCTTC. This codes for CASSLGPGQGTYGYTF.

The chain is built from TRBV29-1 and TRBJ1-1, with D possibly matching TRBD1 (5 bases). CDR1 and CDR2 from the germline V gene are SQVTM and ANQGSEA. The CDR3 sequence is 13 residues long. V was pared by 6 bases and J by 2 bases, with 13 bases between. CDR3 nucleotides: TGCAGCGTCTCGGGGCTTTACAACACTGAAGCTTTCTTT. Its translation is CSVSGLYNTEAFF.

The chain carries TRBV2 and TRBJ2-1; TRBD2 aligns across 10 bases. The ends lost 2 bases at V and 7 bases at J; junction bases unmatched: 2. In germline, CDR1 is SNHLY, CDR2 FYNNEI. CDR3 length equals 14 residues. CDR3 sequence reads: CASSELAGVNEQFF. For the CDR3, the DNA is TGTGCCAGCAGTGAACTAGCGGGAGTGAATGAGCAGTTCTTC.

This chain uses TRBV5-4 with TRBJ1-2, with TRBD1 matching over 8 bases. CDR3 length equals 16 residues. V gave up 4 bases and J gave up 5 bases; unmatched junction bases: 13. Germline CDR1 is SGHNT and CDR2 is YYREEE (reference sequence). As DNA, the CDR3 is TGTGCCAGCAGCGGGGGGACAGGTGGGAGTCAGTATGGCTACACCTTC. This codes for CASSGGTGGSQYGYTF. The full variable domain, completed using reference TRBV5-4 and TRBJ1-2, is ETGVTQSPTHLIKTRGQQVTLRCSSQSGHNTVSWYQQALGQGPQFIFQYYREEENGRGNFPPRFSGLQFPNYSSELNVNALELDDSALYLCASSGGTGGSQYGYTFGSGTRLTVV.

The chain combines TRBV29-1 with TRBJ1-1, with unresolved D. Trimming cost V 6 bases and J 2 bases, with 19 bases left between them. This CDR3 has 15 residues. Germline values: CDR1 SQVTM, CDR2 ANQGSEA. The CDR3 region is CSVHRQVGRNTEAFF. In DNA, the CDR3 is TGCAGCGTGCACCGGCAGGTCGGAAGAAACACTGAAGCTTTCTTT.

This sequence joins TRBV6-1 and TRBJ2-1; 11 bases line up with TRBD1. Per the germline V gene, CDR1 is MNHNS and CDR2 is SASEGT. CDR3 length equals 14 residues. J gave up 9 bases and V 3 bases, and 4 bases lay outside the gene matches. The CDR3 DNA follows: TGTGCCAGCAGTGAGGACAGGGGGCTCACTGAGCAGTTCTTC. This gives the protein CASSEDRGLTEQFF.

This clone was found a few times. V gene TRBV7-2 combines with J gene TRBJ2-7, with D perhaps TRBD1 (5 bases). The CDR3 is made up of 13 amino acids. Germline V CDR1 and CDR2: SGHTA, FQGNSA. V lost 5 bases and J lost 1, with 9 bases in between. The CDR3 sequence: CASSKDTSYEQYF. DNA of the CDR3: TGTGCCAGCAGCAAGGACACTTCCTACGAGCAGTACTTC.

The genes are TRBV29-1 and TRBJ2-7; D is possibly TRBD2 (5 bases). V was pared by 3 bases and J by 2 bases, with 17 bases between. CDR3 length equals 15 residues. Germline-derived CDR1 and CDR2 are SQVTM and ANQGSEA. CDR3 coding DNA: TGCAGCGTTGAGTCGGGGAGTAGTGGGGCCTACGAGCAGTACTTC. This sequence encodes CSVESGSSGAYEQYF.

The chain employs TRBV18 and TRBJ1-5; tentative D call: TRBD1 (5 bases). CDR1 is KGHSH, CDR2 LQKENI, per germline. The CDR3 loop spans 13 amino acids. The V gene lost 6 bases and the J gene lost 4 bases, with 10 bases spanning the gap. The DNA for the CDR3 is TGTGCCAGCTCCGGGGGTTCAAATCAGCCCCAGCATTTT. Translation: CASSGGSNQPQHF.

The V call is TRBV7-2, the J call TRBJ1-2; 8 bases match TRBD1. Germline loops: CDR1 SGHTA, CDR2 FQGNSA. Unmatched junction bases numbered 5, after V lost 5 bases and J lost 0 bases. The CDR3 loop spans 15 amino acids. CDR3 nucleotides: TGTGCCAGCAGCCTGTACAGGGGGACTAACTATGGCTACACCTTC. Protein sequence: CASSLYRGTNYGYTF.

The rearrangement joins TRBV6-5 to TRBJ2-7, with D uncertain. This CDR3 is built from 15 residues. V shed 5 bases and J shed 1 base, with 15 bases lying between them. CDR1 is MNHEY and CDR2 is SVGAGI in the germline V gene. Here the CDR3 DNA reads TGTGCCAGCAGTCAAAGCATCGGGCTATCCTACGAGCAGTACTTC. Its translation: CASSQSIGLSYEQYF.

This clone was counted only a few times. CDR3 amino acids: CASSARDGTTYGYTF. The CDR3, as DNA: TGTGCCAGTAGTGCCAGGGACGGAACCACCTATGGCTACACCTTC. The V and J genes are TRBV19 and TRBJ1-2; tentative D call: TRBD1 (5 bases). Trimming removed 5 bases from V and 4 bases from J, with 17 bases in between. The CDR3 is 15 residues long. Germline V gene data show CDR1 as LNHDA and CDR2 as SQIVND (reference sequence).

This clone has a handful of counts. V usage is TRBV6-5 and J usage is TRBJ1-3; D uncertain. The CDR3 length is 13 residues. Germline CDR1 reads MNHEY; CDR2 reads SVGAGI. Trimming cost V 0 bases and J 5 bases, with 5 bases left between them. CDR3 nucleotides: TGTGCCAGCAGTTACTCTTCTCGAAACACCATATATTTT. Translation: CASSYSSRNTIYF.

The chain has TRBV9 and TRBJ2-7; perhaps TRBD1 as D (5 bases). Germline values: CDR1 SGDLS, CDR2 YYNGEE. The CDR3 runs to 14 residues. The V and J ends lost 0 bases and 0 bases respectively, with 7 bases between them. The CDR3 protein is CASSVDRSSYEQYF. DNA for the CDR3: TGTGCCAGCAGCGTAGACAGGTCCTCCTACGAGCAGTACTTC.